The sample holds a few counts of the clone carrying this T cell receptor beta chain. Its antigen is not identified. The data are from a study of T cell repertoires in cytomegalovirus infection. Study-wide results and caveats: Cumulative frequency (of public TCR beta family members) identified carriers of CMV plus the relevant HLA.

TCRdb fed the reads into MiXCR, producing one record per CDR3 protein. Among roughly 700,000 distinct CDR3 sequences listed, roughly 33% were seen once. The sequence was collected from a human donor in good health (CMV status not recorded). Some clones in this sample may be carry-over from other donors' samples. Material: cultured PBMCs, obtained from culture after CMV antigen stimulation.

CDR3 in amino acids: CATETGRYNEQFF. CDR3 DNA sequence: TGTGCCACCGAGACAGGGCGATACAATGAGCAGTTCTTC. The chain joins TRBV5-4 to TRBJ2-1; 7 positions match TRBD1. The junction had 7 bases not matched to a gene; V was cut back by 9 bases and J by 4 bases. Germline V gene data show CDR1 as SGHNT and CDR2 as YYREEE (reference sequence). The CDR3 is 13 amino acids.